This is a list of T cell receptor beta chains from one sample in a study of CD8 T cells in Susac syndrome. TCRdb reprocessed the immunoSEQ multiplex PCR reads with MiXCR, giving one entry per CDR3 protein. This sample carries about 150,000 distinct CDR3 sequences, around 95% of them seen once, and the ten largest clones take roughly 0.19%. The sequencing sample was made of CD8+ T cells from PBMCs. The origin of the receptors is a human donor with multiple sclerosis. Each CDR3 is given with its conserved first and last residue. D genes are given only for firm matches. Size is stated for part of the rows, as once, few or many counts, or as a class when the clone is expanded.

D	V	J	size	CDR3	DNA
.	TRBV20-1	TRBJ2-1	.	CSASPLYLAAAYNEQFF	TGCAGTGCCTCGCCTCTCTACCTGGCAGCTGCCTACAATGAGCAGTTCTTC
.	TRBV5-1	TRBJ2-3	.	CASSPERAQDTQYF	TGCGCCAGCAGCCCCGAGCGGGCCCAGGATACGCAGTATTTT
.	TRBV20-1	TRBJ1-5	.	CSARSSTLPQHF	TGCAGTGCTAGATCCTCGACCTTGCCCCAGCATTTT
TRBD1	TRBV20-1	TRBJ2-7	.	CSARGTGKGPYEQYF	TGCAGTGCTAGAGGGACAGGGAAAGGACCCTACGAGCAGTACTTC
TRBD2	TRBV12-3/TRBV12-4	TRBJ2-3	.	CASSSNTDTSGTSTDTQYF	TGTGCCAGCAGTTCAAATACCGATACTAGCGGGACTAGCACAGATACGCAGTATTTT
.	TRBV3-1	TRBJ2-5	.	CASSLTGTLETQYF	TGTGCCAGCAGCCTAACCGGGACATTGGAGACCCAGTACTTC
.	TRBV9	TRBJ1-1	.	CASSPDFITGNTEAFF	TGTGCCAGCAGCCCCGATTTCATCACAGGGAACACTGAAGCTTTCTTT
.	TRBV30	TRBJ2-2	few	CAWSPPGELFF	TGTGCCTGGAGTCCTCCCGGGGAGCTGTTTTTT
TRBD1	TRBV3-1	TRBJ2-3	.	CASSRDFGTGRSDTQYF	TGTGCCAGCAGCCGGGACTTCGGGACAGGGCGTTCAGATACGCAGTATTTT
TRBD1	TRBV7-8	TRBJ1-1	.	CASSLSGQGNTEAFF	TGTGCCAGCAGCTTATCGGGACAGGGGAACACTGAAGCTTTCTTT